This is a list of T cell receptor beta chains from one sample in a study of blood T cell repertoires in COVID-19. Using immunoSEQ multiplex PCR, the repertoire was profiled, and TCRdb retains in-frame clones only, with some absent. The sample contains about 62,000 clones, 88% of which appear only once. Sequences were obtained from peripheral blood. The source is a human donor in a cohort sampled during active COVID-19. CDR3s include the opening cysteine and the closing phenylalanine or tryptophan. The D gene is left open where the match is weak. Size values are once, few and many counts, or a class for expanded clones, and some rows have none.

V	J	D	size	CDR3	DNA
TRBV4-2	TRBJ1-6	.	.	CASSQEASTGLGSPLHF	TGTGCCAGCAGCCAAGAAGCTTCGACAGGTTTAGGATCACCCCTCCACTTT
TRBV30	TRBJ1-2	TRBD1	.	CAWVGQGSVYGYTF	TGTGCCTGGGTCGGACAGGGGTCAGTCTATGGCTACACCTTC
TRBV27	TRBJ1-1	.	.	CASSPRAGVAEAFF	TGTGCCAGCAGTCCCCGGGCAGGGGTCGCTGAAGCTTTCTTT
TRBV19	TRBJ2-7	.	.	CASSPMGPTYEQYF	TGTGCCAGTAGTCCCATGGGGCCAACCTACGAGCAGTACTTC
TRBV19	TRBJ2-1	.	.	CASSIGGTEQFF	TGTGCCAGTAGTATAGGCGGGACTGAGCAGTTCTTC
TRBV15	TRBJ1-5	TRBD1	.	CATSRSGGGSNQPQHF	TGTGCCACCAGCAGATCAGGGGGCGGAAGCAATCAGCCCCAGCATTTT
TRBV7-8	TRBJ2-1	TRBD2	.	CASSVTLPGLSISSYNEQFF	TGTGCCAGCAGCGTGACCTTACCGGGACTATCGATAAGCTCCTACAATGAGCAGTTCTTC
TRBV5-5	TRBJ1-6	.	.	CASSLGGDGSPLHF	TGTGCCAGCAGCTTAGGAGGGGACGGTTCACCCCTCCACTTT
TRBV29-1	TRBJ2-3	TRBD2	.	CSGLAGSPDTQYF	TGCAGCGGTCTAGCGGGATCCCCAGATACGCAGTATTTT
TRBV6-5	TRBJ1-4	.	.	CASSYSGGKLFF	TGTGCCAGCAGTTACTCGGGGGGGAAACTGTTTTTT
TRBV24-1	TRBJ2-5	.	few	CATSGGSIQTQYF	TGTGCCACCAGTGGTGGGAGCATCCAGACCCAGTACTTC
TRBV27	TRBJ2-1	.	.	CASGVTEINEQFF	TGTGCCAGCGGTGTTACAGAGATCAATGAGCAGTTCTTC
TRBV9	TRBJ1-1	.	once	CASSASLNREIVPLEAFF	TGTGCCAGCAGCGCGAGTCTGAACAGGGAAATTGTCCCCCTTGAAGCTTTCTTT
TRBV28	TRBJ2-3	TRBD2	.	CASARGGTDTQYF	TGTGCCAGCGCCCGGGGGGGCACAGATACGCAGTATTTT
TRBV19	TRBJ1-5	.	.	CASSLGTLGQPQHF	TGTGCCAGTAGTCTCGGGACACTCGGTCAGCCCCAGCATTTT
TRBV27	TRBJ2-7	TRBD2	medium-sized	CASSGLRASGTYEQYF	TGTGCCAGCAGTGGCCTTCGGGCTAGCGGGACCTACGAGCAGTACTTC